The table lists the clone carrying this T cell receptor beta chain with a count of one. Its matching antigen is unknown. A read error may produce the germline difference seen at one junction end. The CDR3 extends over 9 amino acids. Germline V lookup: CDR1 SGHDN, CDR2 FVKESK. The data belong to a study of Graves' ophthalmopathy and Graves' hyperthyroidism. Findings and caveats of the study: The model flagged ophthalmopathy progression at roughly 64% sensitivity and 72.22% specificity.

Amplification from RNA transcripts yielded the TCR beta CDR3 regions. Second-round multiplex PCR came after a first-round RT-PCR that employed HTBI primers. MiXCR, run by TCRdb on the multiplex PCR reads, gives a single entry per CDR3 protein. The repertoire holds about 550,000 distinct CDR3 sequences, just under 40% seen once, with around 4% in the top ten. Sequenced input: peripheral blood or thyroid tissue (not recorded which). This receptor was obtained from an adult man with Graves' hyperthyroidism. V gene TRBV14 combines with J gene TRBJ2-2; no firm D call. In nucleotides, the CDR3 is TGTGCCAGCAGCCAAGATTGGGTATTT. This codes for CASSQDWVF.